A few counts support the clone carrying this T cell receptor (beta chain). Its antigen is not known. The CDR3 regions of TCR beta were amplified from RNA transcripts. HTBI primers were the set used in a first-round RT-PCR of the TCR CDR3. TCRdb passed the multiplex PCR reads through MiXCR, listing each CDR3 protein once. The table lists a few hundred thousand distinct CDR3 sequences, around a sixth of them singletons, with around 7.5% in the top ten. The CDR3 has 14 residues. The V and J ends lost 3 bases and 4 bases respectively, with 12 bases between them. The germline V gene encodes CDR1 MNHEY and CDR2 SMNVEV (reference sequence). These data are taken from a study of T cells in Graves' hyperthyroidism and ophthalmopathy. General study findings and limits: The model foresaw ophthalmopathy a median 6.5 months prior to onset.

The sample consisted of blood. The clonotype comes from a woman in her thirties with Graves' hyperthyroidism. The chain joins TRBV27 to TRBJ1-1; a possible D gene is TRBD1 (5 bases). For the CDR3, the DNA is TGTGCCAGCAGTTTCGGGCGCGGGACCACTGAAGCTTTCTTT. Residues: CASSFGRGTTEAFF.